This note documents a single TCR beta chain sequence. What it binds is unknown. The V end was cut by 1 base, the J end by 7 bases, with 10 bases between. Germline V lookup: CDR1 LGHNA, CDR2 YNFKEQ. This CDR3 contains 14 residues. Amplification of TCR beta CDR3 was performed by multiplex PCR with 32 V and 13 J primers. One entry per CDR3 protein results from TCRdb running MiXCR on the multiplex PCR reads. This table has 22,000 or so distinct CDR3 sequences, around 28% appearing once. Bulk tumor genomic DNA was the template, and each sample received about 600 ng. Multiple widely separated biopsies were taken from each primary tumor at surgery. Enrolled individuals presented with untreated, newly diagnosed non-small cell lung cancer and received curative surgery. Study donors were patients with a new diagnosis of non-small cell lung cancer who underwent surgery with curative intent. The sample is drawn from a study of immune heterogeneity within non-small cell lung tumors. Overall study findings and caveats: With local tumor mutational burden, local T-cell clonality showed a moderate but significant correlation (R around 0.36). Between individual patients, the high-frequency T-cell receptor beta clonotypes largely differed.

The specimen was lung tumor tissue. The TCR originated in a man aged 40-50 years with non-small cell lung cancer. The chain couples TRBV4-2 to TRBJ2-2, with TRBD2 as a possible D gene (5 bases). The CDR3 here is CASSQGFEGGELFF. CDR3 nucleotides: TGTGCCAGCAGCCAAGGGTTCGAGGGCGGGGAGCTGTTTTTT.